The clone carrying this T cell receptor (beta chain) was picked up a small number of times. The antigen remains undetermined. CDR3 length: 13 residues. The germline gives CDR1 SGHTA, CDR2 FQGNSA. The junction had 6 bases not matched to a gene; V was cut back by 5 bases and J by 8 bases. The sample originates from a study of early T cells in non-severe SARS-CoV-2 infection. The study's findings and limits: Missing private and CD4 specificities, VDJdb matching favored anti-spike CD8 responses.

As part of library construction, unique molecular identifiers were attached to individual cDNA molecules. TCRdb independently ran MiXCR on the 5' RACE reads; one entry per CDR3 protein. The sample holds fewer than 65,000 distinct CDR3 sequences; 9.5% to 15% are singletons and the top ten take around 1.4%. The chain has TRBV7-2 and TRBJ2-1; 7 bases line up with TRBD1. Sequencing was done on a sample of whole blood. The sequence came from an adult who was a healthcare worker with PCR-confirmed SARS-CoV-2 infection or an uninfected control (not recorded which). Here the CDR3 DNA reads TGTGCCAGCAGCCGGAGACAGGGCTATGAGCAGTTCTTC. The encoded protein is CASSRRQGYEQFF.